Listed below are T cell receptor beta chains from one sample, sequenced in a study of blood T cell repertoires in COVID-19. Only in-frame clones appear in the TCRdb table, and some are missing; sequencing was by immunoSEQ multiplex PCR. The sample lists approximately 320,000 clones; roughly 91% were seen once. The material sequenced was peripheral blood. The receptors originated from a woman in her thirties with COVID-19, enrolled during active disease. Both conserved end residues are part of each CDR3. A D gene is named only where the DNA matches it firmly. Clone size is shown for a subset of rows, as once, few, many or a class of expanded clone.

>-|-|TRBV5-4|TRBJ1-4
CASSPGGGDEKLFF
TGTGCCAGCAGCCCGGGGGGAGGGGATGAAAAACTGTTTTTT
>-|-|TRBV4-1|TRBJ1-5
CASSTRQGDQPQHF
TGCGCCAGCAGCACCCGACAAGGTGATCAGCCCCAGCATTTT
>-|-|TRBV2|TRBJ1-6
CASTGASNSPLHF
TGTGCCAGCACAGGGGCATCAAATTCACCCCTCCACTTT
>-|-|TRBV4-1|TRBJ2-2
CASSQRTTTGELFF
TGCGCCAGCAGCCAAAGAACTACCACCGGGGAGCTGTTTTTT
>-|-|TRBV10-3|TRBJ1-1
CAISVRNTEAFF
TGTGCCATCAGTGTTCGGAACACTGAAGCTTTCTTT
>-|-|TRBV27|TRBJ1-2
CASSQTWRTDGYTF
TGTGCCAGCAGTCAGACATGGAGGACGGATGGCTACACCTTC
>-|-|TRBV11-2|TRBJ2-5
CASSLSPRETQYF
TGTGCCAGCAGCTTATCTCCGAGAGAGACCCAGTACTTC
>-|once|TRBV19|TRBJ2-3
CASRTGGAPVVDTQYF
TGTGCCAGTAGGACGGGGGGCGCCCCGGTAGTGGATACGCAGTATTTT
>-|-|TRBV5-8|TRBJ1-3
CASSSQGLSGNTIYF
TGTGCCAGCAGCTCGCAGGGCCTCTCTGGAAACACCATATATTTT
>-|-|TRBV4-2|TRBJ2-7
CASSQDPGVYEQYF
TGTGCCAGCAGCCAAGATCCAGGGGTCTACGAGCAGTACTTC
>TRBD1|once|TRBV6-5|TRBJ1-5
CASGGQGGYNQPQHF
TGTGCCAGCGGAGGACAGGGGGGATACAATCAGCCCCAGCATTTT
>TRBD1|-|TRBV2|TRBJ1-2
CASSGQGANYGYTF
TGTGCCAGCAGTGGACAGGGAGCTAACTATGGCTACACCTTC
>-|-|TRBV24-1|TRBJ1-5
CATSDFGGAQHF
TGTGCCACCAGTGATTTCGGCGGCGCTCAGCATTTT
>TRBD2|-|TRBV29-1|TRBJ2-3
CSVLAGVSTDTQYF
TGCAGCGTTTTAGCGGGGGTGAGCACAGATACGCAGTATTTT
>TRBD1|-|TRBV19|TRBJ1-1
CAIQTGGATEAFF
TGTGCCATACAGACAGGGGGCGCGACTGAAGCTTTCTTT
>-|-|TRBV7-9|TRBJ2-7
CASSLRGTQYF
TGTGCCAGCAGCCTACGGGGGACGCAGTACTTC
>TRBD1|many|TRBV15|TRBJ2-7
CATSGTGGYEQYF
TGTGCCACCAGCGGGACAGGGGGTTACGAGCAGTACTTC
>-|-|TRBV29-1|TRBJ1-3
CSVVGGGNTIYF
TGCAGCGTTGTGGGAGGTGGAAACACCATATATTTT
>TRBD1|once|TRBV27|TRBJ2-1
CASLGAGGHNEQFF
TGTGCCAGTCTGGGGGCAGGGGGCCACAATGAGCAGTTCTTC
>TRBD1|-|TRBV6-1|TRBJ2-1
CASSDDRANYNEQFF
TGTGCCAGCAGTGATGACAGGGCTAACTACAATGAGCAGTTCTTC
>TRBD1|-|TRBV19|TRBJ1-5
CASSIQGAQPQHF
TGTGCCAGTAGTATACAGGGGGCCCAGCCCCAGCATTTT
>TRBD2|-|TRBV3-1/TRBV3-2|TRBJ2-1
CASSQDRAGPQFF
TGTGCCAGCAGCCAAGATCGAGCGGGGCCGCAGTTCTTC
>-|-|TRBV27|TRBJ1-1
CASSEGTEAFF
TGTGCCAGCAGTGAGGGCACTGAAGCTTTCTTT
>-|-|TRBV4-1|TRBJ2-6
CASSQGRSSGANVLTF
TGCGCCAGCAGCCAAGGCCGTAGCTCTGGGGCCAACGTCCTGACTTTC
>TRBD1|-|TRBV3-1/TRBV3-2|TRBJ1-4
CASSQQGERKLFF
TGTGCCAGCAGCCAACAGGGGGAGAGAAAACTGTTTTTT
>-|-|TRBV7-9|TRBJ1-1
CASSPGSRNTEAFF
TGTGCCAGCAGCCCGGGGAGCCGAAACACTGAAGCTTTCTTT
>-|-|TRBV21-1|TRBJ1-4
CASSKPRGATNEKLFF
TGTGCCAGCAGCAAACCCAGGGGCGCGACTAATGAAAAACTGTTTTTT
>-|-|TRBV5-6|TRBJ1-2
CASSLGYGGRGYTF
TGTGCCAGCAGCTTGGGGTATGGGGGCAGGGGCTACACCTTC
>-|-|TRBV28|TRBJ1-1
CASSFRGNTEAFF
TGTGCCAGCAGTTTCCGGGGAAACACTGAAGCTTTCTTT
>-|-|TRBV5-6|TRBJ1-2
CASSEGFYGYTF
TGTGCCAGCAGCGAGGGTTTCTATGGCTACACCTTC
>TRBD1|-|TRBV19|TRBJ2-1
CASSHRGISYNEQFF
TGTGCCAGTAGCCACAGGGGGATCTCCTACAATGAGCAGTTCTTC
>-|-|TRBV6-5|TRBJ1-5
CASHEGVLSNQPQHF
TGTGCCAGCCACGAGGGTGTTTTAAGCAATCAGCCCCAGCATTTT
>TRBD1|-|TRBV6-5|TRBJ1-1
CASSRTGLEAFF
TGTGCCAGTTCCAGGACAGGACTAGAAGCTTTCTTT
>-|-|TRBV29-1|TRBJ1-1
CSAEQGNPEAFF
TGCAGCGCCGAACAGGGTAACCCTGAAGCTTTCTTT
>TRBD2|-|TRBV18|TRBJ2-5
CASSQGLEETQYF
TGTGCCAGCTCACAAGGACTAGAAGAGACCCAGTACTTC
>TRBD1|-|TRBV19|TRBJ2-1
CASSPGGHEQFF
TGTGCCAGTAGCCCAGGGGGCCATGAGCAGTTCTTC
>TRBD2|-|TRBV5-3|TRBJ2-3
CAGSSGGAADTQYF
TGTGCCGGATCTAGCGGGGGGGCCGCAGATACGCAGTATTTT
>TRBD2|-|TRBV2|TRBJ2-1
CASSAEAGGYNEQFF
TGTGCCAGCAGTGCCGAGGCGGGGGGGTACAATGAGCAGTTCTTC
>-|-|TRBV4-1|TRBJ2-3
CASSQGGVTDTQYF
TGCGCCAGCAGCCAAGGGGGGGTCACAGATACGCAGTATTTT
>TRBD2|-|TRBV7-2|TRBJ2-7
CASIQLGGGGSYEQYF
TGTGCCAGCATCCAGCTCGGGGGGGGCGGTTCCTACGAGCAGTACTTC
>-|-|TRBV6-5|TRBJ1-4
CASSYSSSWTRIRLFF
TGTGCCAGCAGTTACTCGAGTTCCTGGACAAGGATAAGACTGTTTTTT
>-|-|TRBV24-1|TRBJ2-7
CATSDSGDAYEQYF
TGTGCCACCAGTGATTCCGGGGATGCCTACGAGCAGTACTTC
>-|once|TRBV10-2|TRBJ1-1
CASSAITGHTEAFF
TGCGCCAGCAGTGCGATCACAGGGCATACTGAAGCTTTCTTT
>-|once|TRBV11-1|TRBJ2-1
CASSFSSWVSDEQFF
TGTGCCAGCAGCTTCTCTAGCTGGGTTTCGGATGAGCAGTTCTTC
>-|-|TRBV12-3/TRBV12-4|TRBJ2-7
CASSRGTYEQYF
TGTGCCAGCAGTCGGGGAACCTACGAGCAGTACTTC
>TRBD2|-|TRBV2|TRBJ2-3
CASSDWTSGGQDTQYF
TGTGCCAGCAGCGACTGGACTAGCGGGGGGCAAGATACGCAGTATTTT
>TRBD1|-|TRBV9|TRBJ2-1
CASSVAGTGFIHEQFF
TGTGCCAGCAGCGTCGCCGGGACAGGGTTTATCCATGAGCAGTTCTTC
>-|-|TRBV18|TRBJ2-5
CASSPFPPRGGETQYF
TGTGCCAGCTCACCGTTCCCGCCAAGGGGTGGGGAGACCCAGTACTTC
>-|-|TRBV6-2/TRBV6-3|TRBJ1-1
CASSYLGGTEAFF
TGTGCCAGCAGTTACTTGGGAGGCACTGAAGCTTTCTTT
>TRBD1|-|TRBV6-6|TRBJ1-4
CASSQDRGATNEKLFF
TGTGCCAGCAGTCAGGACAGGGGCGCAACTAATGAAAAACTGTTTTTT
>TRBD1|-|TRBV19|TRBJ1-4
CASSVLQGKLFF
TGTGCCAGTAGTGTCCTACAGGGGAAACTGTTTTTT
>-|-|TRBV6-6|TRBJ1-3
CASSSRSSGNTIYF
TGTGCCAGCAGTTCGAGGAGCTCTGGAAACACCATATATTTT
>TRBD1|once|TRBV29-1|TRBJ1-2
CSVEEWTGNGYTF
TGCAGCGTTGAAGAATGGACAGGGAACGGCTACACCTTC
>-|once|TRBV7-2|TRBJ1-3
CASIPTADRSGNTIYF
TGTGCCAGCATCCCAACGGCCGACAGATCTGGAAACACCATATATTTT
>TRBD2|-|TRBV2|TRBJ2-7
CASRGGNDYEQYF
TGTGCCAGTCGCGGGGGGAACGACTACGAGCAGTACTTC
>TRBD1|-|TRBV6-5|TRBJ1-5
CASRVGGHQPQHF
TGTGCCAGCAGGGTAGGGGGCCATCAGCCCCAGCATTTT
>-|-|TRBV11-2|TRBJ1-2
CASSLGPGDGYGYTF
TGTGCCAGCAGCTTAGGTCCAGGGGACGGCTATGGCTACACCTTC
>-|-|TRBV7-9|TRBJ2-3
CASSPHRGATDTQYF
TGTGCCAGCAGCCCGCACCGGGGGGCCACAGATACGCAGTATTTT
>-|-|TRBV6-5|TRBJ2-6
CTSSNLGAAGANVLTF
TGTACCAGCAGTAACTTGGGGGCGGCCGGGGCCAACGTCCTGACTTTC